Listed below are T cell receptor beta chains from one sample, sequenced in a study of blood T cell repertoires in COVID-19. Here immunoSEQ multiplex PCR was the method, and the copy in TCRdb shows in-frame clones only, minus some. Of fewer than 55,000 clones listed, roughly 80% are singletons. Sequencing was performed on peripheral blood. The receptors here all came from a man aged 45-60 years with acute or convalescent COVID-19. CDR3s include the opening cysteine and the closing phenylalanine or tryptophan. A D gene is named only where the DNA matches it firmly. Size is stated for part of the rows, as once, few or many counts, or as a class when the clone is expanded.

TRBV9,TRBD1,TRBJ1-3,NA,TGTGCCAGCAGCGTAGCTTATGCGGGACAGGGTATGGCTGGAAACACCATATATTTT,CASSVAYAGQGMAGNTIYF
TRBV21-1,NA,TRBJ1-3,few,TGTGCCAGCAGCAAAAGGACTAATAGTGGAAACACCATATATTTT,CASSKRTNSGNTIYF
TRBV4-1,NA,TRBJ1-4,NA,TGCGCCAGCAGCCAGCCCCGTGAGGGAAAACTGTTTTTT,CASSQPREGKLFF
TRBV6-4,TRBD2,TRBJ2-3,NA,TGTGCCAGCAGTGAGGGGGTCTCTAGCGGGTTGGTCCTCGCAGATACGCAGTATTTT,CASSEGVSSGLVLADTQYF
TRBV11-2,NA,TRBJ2-3,NA,TGTGCCAGCAGCTTGACCTTCGACAACACAGATACGCAGTATTTT,CASSLTFDNTDTQYF
TRBV10-3,TRBD1,TRBJ2-5,NA,TGTGCCATCAGTCGACAGGGCGGAGAGACCCAGTACTTC,CAISRQGGETQYF
TRBV5-6,TRBD2,TRBJ2-3,NA,TGTGCCAGCAGCTGGGGGACTATGCCAGATACGCAGTATTTT,CASSWGTMPDTQYF
TRBV11-2,NA,TRBJ1-1,NA,TGTGCCAGCAGCTTAGGTGGCAGGGGCTTGGAGAACACTGAAGCTTTCTTT,CASSLGGRGLENTEAFF
TRBV28,NA,TRBJ1-4,NA,TGTGCCAGCAGTTTAGGGCCAGGCGGGGAAAAACTGTTTTTT,CASSLGPGGEKLFF
TRBV30,NA,TRBJ1-2,NA,TGTGCCTGGAATTCAGGGGAGGGGCAGGGCTACACCTTC,CAWNSGEGQGYTF
TRBV5-4,NA,TRBJ2-1,NA,TGTGCCAGCAGACCTGACAGTTACAATGAGCAGTTCTTC,CASRPDSYNEQFF
TRBV6-1,TRBD1,TRBJ1-5,NA,TGTGCCAGCAGTGAAGGGGACAGGGGGGCGTATCAGCCCCAGCATTTT,CASSEGDRGAYQPQHF
TRBV14,NA,TRBJ2-4,NA,TGTGCCAGCAGCCAAGATATCGGGGTTGGCAAAAACATTCAGTACTTC,CASSQDIGVGKNIQYF
TRBV4-1,TRBD2,TRBJ2-1,NA,TGCGCCAGCAGCCATGCCCTTACTCGCGGGAGGGCCAAAGATGAGCAGTTCTTC,CASSHALTRGRAKDEQFF
TRBV6-5,TRBD2,TRBJ2-1,NA,TGTGCCAGCAGTTACAGGGCTAGCGGGAGGGATAATGAGCAGTTCTTC,CASSYRASGRDNEQFF
TRBV28,NA,TRBJ2-7,NA,TGTGCCAGCAACCGACAGGGAGGTTGGTACGAGCAGTACTTC,CASNRQGGWYEQYF
TRBV12-3/TRBV12-4,NA,TRBJ1-4,NA,TGTGCCAGCCATCTGTCAGGTGGGGAAAAACTGTTTTTT,CASHLSGGEKLFF
TRBV19,NA,TRBJ2-1,NA,TGTGCCAGTAGTAGCCGACATTCCTACAATGAGCAGTTCTTC,CASSSRHSYNEQFF
TRBV18,TRBD1,TRBJ1-5,NA,TGTGCCAGCTCATCCCTCGGACAGGGGTTGAATCAGCCCCAGCATTTT,CASSSLGQGLNQPQHF
TRBV2,NA,TRBJ2-7,NA,TGTGCCAGCAGTGAAAACCCTAGCGCCCCCTACGAGCAGTACTTC,CASSENPSAPYEQYF
TRBV9,NA,TRBJ2-5,NA,TGTGCCAGCGGCCAGCAAGAGACCCAGTACTTC,CASGQQETQYF
TRBV5-5,NA,TRBJ2-5,NA,TGTGCCAGCAGCCTCGAAGCGCTAGTTTCAGAGACCCAGTACTTC,CASSLEALVSETQYF
TRBV6-5,TRBD2,TRBJ2-7,few,TGTGCCAGCAGGACTAGCGGGAGTGTCAACGAGCAGTACTTC,CASRTSGSVNEQYF
TRBV28,TRBD2,TRBJ2-1,once,TGTGCCAGCAGTTTACGGGGACTACTAGACAATGAGCAGTTCTTC,CASSLRGLLDNEQFF
TRBV20-1,NA,TRBJ1-2,NA,TGCAGTGCTAGTGTCGCAGGGGTTGGCTACACCTTC,CSASVAGVGYTF
TRBV28,TRBD1,TRBJ2-7,NA,TGTGCCAGCAGTTTGAGGGACAGACCCTACGAGCAGTACTTC,CASSLRDRPYEQYF
TRBV30,NA,TRBJ1-5,NA,TGTGCCTGGAGTACAGGGATGTATAGCAATCAGCCCCAGCATTTT,CAWSTGMYSNQPQHF
TRBV6-1,TRBD1,TRBJ1-2,NA,TGTGCCAGCAGTGAAGGGCAGGGGGCCTATGGCTACACCTTC,CASSEGQGAYGYTF